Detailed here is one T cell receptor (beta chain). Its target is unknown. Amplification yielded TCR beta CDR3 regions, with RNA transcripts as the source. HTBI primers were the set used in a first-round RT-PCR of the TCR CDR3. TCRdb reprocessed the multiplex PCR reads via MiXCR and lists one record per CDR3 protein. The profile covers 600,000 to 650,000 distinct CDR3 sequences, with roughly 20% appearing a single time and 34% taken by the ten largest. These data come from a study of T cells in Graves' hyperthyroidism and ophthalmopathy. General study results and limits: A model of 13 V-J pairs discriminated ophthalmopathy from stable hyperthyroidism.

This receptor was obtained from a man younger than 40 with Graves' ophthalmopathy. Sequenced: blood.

The CDR3 sequence: CASSYLGPHEQYF. CDR3 nucleotide sequence: TGTGCCAGCAGTTACCTCGGCCCCCACGAGCAGTACTTC. The rearrangement joins TRBV6-5 to TRBJ2-7, with no clear D. Germline CDR1 is MNHEY and CDR2 is SVGAGI. V was pared by 2 bases and J by 5 bases, with 10 bases between. The CDR3 totals 13 residues.